This TCR beta chain was found in a study of blood T cell repertoires in COVID-19. Looking at the study overall: Acute and convalescent COVID-19 specimens originated in the United States, Italy and Spain. The analysed material was cDNA or gDNA that came from T cells, B-cell-depleted T cells, or PBMCs.

Per the study methods: Amplification of reference gene primers was used by the study to estimate nucleated cell counts. Repertoires were generated with immunoSEQ multiplex PCR, while TCRdb's copy carries only in-frame clones and drops some. V and J calls and clone size are as listed in that table; D and trimming were resolved from the DNA. The data show roughly 230,000 clones, approximately 84% seen once. V gave up 4 bases and J gave up 7 bases; unmatched junction bases: 3. There are 13 residues in the CDR3. The sequence was collected from a man in his forties or fifties with acute or convalescent COVID-19. This chain connects TRBV12-3 or TRBV12-4 to TRBJ1-3; 8 bases are a match to TRBD1. The sample comprised peripheral blood. CDR3 protein: CASSSWTGNTIYF. For the CDR3, the DNA is TGTGCCAGCAGTTCGTGGACAGGGAACACCATATATTTT.